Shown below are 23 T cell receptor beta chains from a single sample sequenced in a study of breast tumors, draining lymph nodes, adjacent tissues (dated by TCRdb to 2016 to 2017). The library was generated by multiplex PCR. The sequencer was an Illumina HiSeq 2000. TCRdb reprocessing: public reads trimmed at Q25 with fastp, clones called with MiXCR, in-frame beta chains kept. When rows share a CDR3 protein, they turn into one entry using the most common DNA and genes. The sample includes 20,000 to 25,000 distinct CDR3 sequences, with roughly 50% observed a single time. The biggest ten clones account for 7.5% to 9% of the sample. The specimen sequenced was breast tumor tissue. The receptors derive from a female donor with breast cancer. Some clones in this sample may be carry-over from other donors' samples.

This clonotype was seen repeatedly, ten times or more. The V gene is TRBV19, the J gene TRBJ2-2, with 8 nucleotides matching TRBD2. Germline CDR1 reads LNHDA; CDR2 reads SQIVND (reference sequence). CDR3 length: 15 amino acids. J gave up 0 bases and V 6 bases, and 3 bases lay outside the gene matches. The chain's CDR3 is CASRPGGSNTGELFF. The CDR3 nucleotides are TGTGCCAGTAGACCGGGGGGGTCGAACACCGGGGAGCTGTTTTTT.

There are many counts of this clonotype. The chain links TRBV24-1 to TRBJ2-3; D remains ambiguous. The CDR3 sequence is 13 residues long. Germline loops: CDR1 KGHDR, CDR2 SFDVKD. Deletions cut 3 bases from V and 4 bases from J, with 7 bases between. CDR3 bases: TGTGCCACCAGTGATCCAACACCAGATACGCAGTATTTT. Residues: CATSDPTPDTQYF.

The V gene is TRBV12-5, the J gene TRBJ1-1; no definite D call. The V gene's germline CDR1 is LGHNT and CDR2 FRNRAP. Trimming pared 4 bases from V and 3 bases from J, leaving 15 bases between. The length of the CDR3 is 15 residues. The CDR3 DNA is TGTGCTAGTGGTTCAACCGCGGAGGGTGACACTGAAGCTTTCTTT. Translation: CASGSTAEGDTEAFF.

This CDR3 reads CASSDAGSGNTIYF. CDR3 DNA sequence: TGTGCCAGCAGTGACGCGGGCTCTGGAAACACCATATATTTT. The chain employs TRBV2 and TRBJ1-3, with D unresolved. CDR1 and CDR2 (germline): SNHLY, FYNNEI. V was clipped by 3 bases and J by 0 bases, with 6 bases between them. This CDR3 is 14 amino acids long.

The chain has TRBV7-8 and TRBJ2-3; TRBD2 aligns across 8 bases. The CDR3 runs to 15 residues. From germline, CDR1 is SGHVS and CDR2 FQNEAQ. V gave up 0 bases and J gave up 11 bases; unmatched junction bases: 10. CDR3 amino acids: CASSLASGIVGEQYF. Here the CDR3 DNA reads TGTGCCAGCAGCTTAGCTAGCGGGATCGTTGGTGAGCAGTATTTT.

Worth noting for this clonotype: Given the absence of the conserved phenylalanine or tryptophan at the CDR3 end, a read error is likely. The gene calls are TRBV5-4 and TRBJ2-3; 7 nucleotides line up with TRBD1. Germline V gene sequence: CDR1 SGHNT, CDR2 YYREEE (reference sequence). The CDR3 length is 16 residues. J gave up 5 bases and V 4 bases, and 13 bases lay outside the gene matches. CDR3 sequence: CASSPRQGGSQDTQYL. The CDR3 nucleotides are TGTGCCAGCAGCCCGCGACAGGGTGGGTCGCAAGATACGCAGTATCTT.

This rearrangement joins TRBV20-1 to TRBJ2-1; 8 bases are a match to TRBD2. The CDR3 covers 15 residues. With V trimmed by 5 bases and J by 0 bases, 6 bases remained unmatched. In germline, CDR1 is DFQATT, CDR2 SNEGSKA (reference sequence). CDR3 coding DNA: TGCAGTGCTCCTAGCGGGTCAAGCTCCTACAATGAGCAGTTCTTC. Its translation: CSAPSGSSSYNEQFF.

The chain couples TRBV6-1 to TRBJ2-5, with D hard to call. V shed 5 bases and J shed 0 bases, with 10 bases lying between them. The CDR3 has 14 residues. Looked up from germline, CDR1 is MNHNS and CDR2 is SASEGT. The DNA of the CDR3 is TGTGCCAGCAGTCGACCAGCAAACCAAGAGACCCAGTACTTC. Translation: CASSRPANQETQYF.

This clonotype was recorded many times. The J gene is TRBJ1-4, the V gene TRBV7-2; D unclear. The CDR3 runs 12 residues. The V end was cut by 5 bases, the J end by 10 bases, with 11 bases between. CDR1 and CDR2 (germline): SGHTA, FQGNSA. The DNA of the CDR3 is TGTGCCAGCAGCCCCCGGGCCAGAAAACTGTTTTTT. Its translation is CASSPRARKLFF.

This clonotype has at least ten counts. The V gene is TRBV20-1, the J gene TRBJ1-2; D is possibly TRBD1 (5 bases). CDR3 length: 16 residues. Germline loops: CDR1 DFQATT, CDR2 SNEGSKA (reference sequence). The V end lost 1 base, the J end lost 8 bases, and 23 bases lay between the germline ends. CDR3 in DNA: TGCAGTGCTAGAGTAGGAACGGGAGTGGGGACGTTAGGCTACACCTTC. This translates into CSARVGTGVGTLGYTF.

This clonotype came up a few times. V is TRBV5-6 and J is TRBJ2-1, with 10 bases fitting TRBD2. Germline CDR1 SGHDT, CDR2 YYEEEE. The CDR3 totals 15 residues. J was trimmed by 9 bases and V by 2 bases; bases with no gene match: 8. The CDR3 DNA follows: TGTGCCAGCAGCTTCGGGACTAGCGATGTTGGTGAGCAGTTCTTC. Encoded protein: CASSFGTSDVGEQFF.

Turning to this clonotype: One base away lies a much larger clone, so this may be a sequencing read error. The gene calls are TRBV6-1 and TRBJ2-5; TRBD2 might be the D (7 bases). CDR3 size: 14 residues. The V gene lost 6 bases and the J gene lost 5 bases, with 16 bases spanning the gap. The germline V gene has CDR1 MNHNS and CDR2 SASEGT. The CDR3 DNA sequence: TGTGCCAGCAGCAATGGCGGGGGCCAGGAGACCCAGTACTTC. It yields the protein CASSNGGGQETQYF.

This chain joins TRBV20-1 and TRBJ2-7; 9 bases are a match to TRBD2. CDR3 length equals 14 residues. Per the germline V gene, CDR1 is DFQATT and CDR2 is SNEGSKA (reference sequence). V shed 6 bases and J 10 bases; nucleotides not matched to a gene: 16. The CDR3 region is CSAEGLARYELQYF. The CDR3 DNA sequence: TGCAGTGCGGAAGGACTAGCGAGATACGAGTTACAGTACTTC.

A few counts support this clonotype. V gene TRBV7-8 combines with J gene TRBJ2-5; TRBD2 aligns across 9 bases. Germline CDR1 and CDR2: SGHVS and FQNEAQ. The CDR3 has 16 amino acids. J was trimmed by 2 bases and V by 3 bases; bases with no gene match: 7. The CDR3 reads CASSFSGAGGQETQYF. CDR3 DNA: TGTGCCAGCAGCTTCAGCGGGGCGGGAGGGCAAGAGACCCAGTACTTC. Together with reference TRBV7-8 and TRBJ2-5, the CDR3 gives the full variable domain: GAGVSQSPRYKVAKRGQDVALRCDPISGHVSLFWYQQALGQGPEFLTYFQNEAQLDKSGLPSDRFFAERPEGSVSTLKIQRTQQEDSAVYLCASSFSGAGGQETQYFGPGTRLLVL.

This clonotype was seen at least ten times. This CDR3 reads CASSDRDGGTQYF. In DNA form, the CDR3 reads TGTGCCAGCAGTGACAGGGATGGAGGGACCCAGTACTTC. This rearrangement joins TRBV6-4 to TRBJ2-5; D may be TRBD2 (5 bases). Germline V gene data show CDR1 as MRHNA and CDR2 as SNTAGT. The V end lost 2 bases, the J end lost 7 bases, and 11 bases lay between the germline ends. This CDR3 is built from 13 residues.

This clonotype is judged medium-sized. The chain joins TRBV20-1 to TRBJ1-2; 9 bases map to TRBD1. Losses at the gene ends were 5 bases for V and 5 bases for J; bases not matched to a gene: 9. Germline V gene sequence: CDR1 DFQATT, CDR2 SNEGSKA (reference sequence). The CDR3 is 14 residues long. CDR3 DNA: TGCAGTGCTGTATCCGGGACAGGGTCGTATGGCTACACCTTC. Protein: CSAVSGTGSYGYTF.

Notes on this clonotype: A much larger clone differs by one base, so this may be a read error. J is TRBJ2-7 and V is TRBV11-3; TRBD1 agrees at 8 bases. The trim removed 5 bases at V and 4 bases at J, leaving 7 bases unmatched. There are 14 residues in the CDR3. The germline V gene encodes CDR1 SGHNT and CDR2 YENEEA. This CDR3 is CASSPAGQAYEQYF. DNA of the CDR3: TGTGCCAGCAGCCCGGCGGGACAGGCGTACGAGCAGTACTTC.

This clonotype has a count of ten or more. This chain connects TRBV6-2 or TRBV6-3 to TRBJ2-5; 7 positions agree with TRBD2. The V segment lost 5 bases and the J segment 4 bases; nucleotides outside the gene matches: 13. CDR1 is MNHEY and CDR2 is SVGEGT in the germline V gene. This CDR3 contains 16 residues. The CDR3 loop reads CASSPLGGRGGETQYF. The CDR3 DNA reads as TGTGCCAGCAGTCCCCTGGGCGGGAGAGGAGGAGAGACCCAGTACTTC.

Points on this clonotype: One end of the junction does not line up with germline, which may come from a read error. The CDR3: CASSEGGDANEKLFF. CDR3 coding DNA: TGCGCCAGCAGTGAAGGGGGGGACGCTAATGAAAAACTGTTTTTT. The chain recombines TRBV2 with TRBJ1-4; a weak D match, TRBD1 (6 bases). The CDR3 is made up of 15 amino acids. CDR1 is SNHLY and CDR2 is FYNNEI in the germline V gene.

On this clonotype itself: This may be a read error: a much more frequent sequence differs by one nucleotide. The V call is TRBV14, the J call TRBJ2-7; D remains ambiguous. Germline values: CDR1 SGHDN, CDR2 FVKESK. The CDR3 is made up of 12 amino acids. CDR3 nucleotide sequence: TGTGCCAGCAGACAATCCAGCTACGAGCGGTACTTC. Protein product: CASRQSSYERYF.

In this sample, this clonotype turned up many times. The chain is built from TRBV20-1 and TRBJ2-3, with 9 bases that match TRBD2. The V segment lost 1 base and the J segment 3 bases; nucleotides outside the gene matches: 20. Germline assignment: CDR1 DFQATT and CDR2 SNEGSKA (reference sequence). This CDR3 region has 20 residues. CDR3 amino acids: CSARGGGRGLLAGETDTQYF. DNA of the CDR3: TGCAGTGCTAGAGGTGGGGGCAGGGGGTTGTTAGCGGGAGAAACAGATACGCAGTATTTT.

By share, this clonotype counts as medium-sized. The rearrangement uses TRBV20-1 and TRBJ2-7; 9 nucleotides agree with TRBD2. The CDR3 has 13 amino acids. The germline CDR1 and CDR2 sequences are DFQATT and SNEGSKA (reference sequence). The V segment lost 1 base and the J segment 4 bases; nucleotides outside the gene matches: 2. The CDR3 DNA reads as TGCAGTGCTAGAGGCGGGAGGGATTACGAGCAGTACTTC. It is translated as CSARGGRDYEQYF.

The CDR3 DNA reads as TGCAGTGCGGCAACAGGGGGTGAAAAACTGTTTTTT. It is translated as CSAATGGEKLFF. The chain has TRBV20-1 and TRBJ1-4; TRBD1 matches at 8 bases. Germline CDR1 is DFQATT and CDR2 is SNEGSKA (reference sequence). V lost 6 bases, J lost 7 bases, and 4 bases stayed unmatched. CDR3 length equals 12 residues.